This TCR beta chain was sequenced for a study of blood T cell repertoires in COVID-19. About the research overall: Sources were T cells, B-cell-depleted T cells, or PBMCs; the material itself was cDNA or gDNA.

Sequencing used immunoSEQ multiplex PCR; TCRdb keeps in-frame clones, though not all of them. The sample has 250,000 or so clones, 75% to 85% seen once. V trimming: 1 base; J trimming: 5 bases; junction bases outside the gene matches: 6. The CDR3 is 16 residues long. CDR1 SGHRS and CDR2 YFSETQ come from the germline V gene. This sequence was found in a human donor in a cohort sampled during active COVID-19. Sequencing input: peripheral blood. J is TRBJ1-6 and V is TRBV5-1, with 7 bases matching TRBD1. CDR3 amino acids: CASSLTGQMDNSPLHF. CDR3 in DNA: TGCGCCAGCAGCTTGACGGGACAGATGGATAATTCACCCCTCCACTTT. The complete variable domain, with remaining parts taken from reference TRBV5-1 and TRBJ1-6, reads KAGVTQTPRYLIKTRGQQVTLSCSPISGHRSVSWYQQTPGQGLQFLFEYFSETQRNKGNFPGRFSGRQFSNSRSEMNVSTLELGDSALYLCASSLTGQMDNSPLHFGNGTRLTVT.